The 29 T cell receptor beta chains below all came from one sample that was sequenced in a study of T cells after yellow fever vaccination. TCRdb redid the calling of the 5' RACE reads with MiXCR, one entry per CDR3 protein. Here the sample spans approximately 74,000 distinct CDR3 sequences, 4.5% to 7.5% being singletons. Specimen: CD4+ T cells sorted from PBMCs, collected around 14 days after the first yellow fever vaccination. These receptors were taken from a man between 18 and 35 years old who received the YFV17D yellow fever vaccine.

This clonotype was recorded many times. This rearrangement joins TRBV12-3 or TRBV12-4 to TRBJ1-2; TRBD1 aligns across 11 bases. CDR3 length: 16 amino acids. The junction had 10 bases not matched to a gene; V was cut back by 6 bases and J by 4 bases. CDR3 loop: CASSPGQGAIGYGYTF. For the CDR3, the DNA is TGTGCCAGCAGCCCCGGACAGGGGGCCATCGGCTATGGCTACACCTTC.

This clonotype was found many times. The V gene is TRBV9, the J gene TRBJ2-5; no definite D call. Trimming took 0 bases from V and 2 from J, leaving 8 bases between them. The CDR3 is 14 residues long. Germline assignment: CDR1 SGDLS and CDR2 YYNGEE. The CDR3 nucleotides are TGTGCCAGCAGCGTAGGGTCGGGTCAAGAGACCCAGTACTTC. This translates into CASSVGSGQETQYF.

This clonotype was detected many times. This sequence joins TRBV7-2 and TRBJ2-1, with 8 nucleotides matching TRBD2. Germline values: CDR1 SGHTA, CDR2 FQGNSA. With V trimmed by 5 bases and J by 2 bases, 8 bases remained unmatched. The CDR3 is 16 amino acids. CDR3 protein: CASSPAGRGAYNEQFF. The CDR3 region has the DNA TGTGCCAGCAGCCCTGCTGGGCGGGGGGCCTACAATGAGCAGTTCTTC.

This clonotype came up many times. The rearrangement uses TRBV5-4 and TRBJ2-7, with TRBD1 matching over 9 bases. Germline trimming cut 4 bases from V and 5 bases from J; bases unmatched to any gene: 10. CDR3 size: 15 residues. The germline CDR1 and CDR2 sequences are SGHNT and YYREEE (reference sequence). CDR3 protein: CASSQIRGDRDEQYF. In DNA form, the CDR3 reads TGTGCCAGCAGCCAAATCAGGGGGGACAGGGACGAGCAGTACTTC.

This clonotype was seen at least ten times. CDR3 coding DNA: TGTGCCAGCTCACAAAGGCAAGAGACCCAGTACTTC. This encodes CASSQRQETQYF. The chain links TRBV18 to TRBJ2-5; no clear D gene. Trimming left V 4 bases short and J 2 bases short, with 5 bases between. Germline assignment: CDR1 KGHSH and CDR2 LQKENI. The CDR3 length is 12 residues.

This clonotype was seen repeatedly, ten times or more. The CDR3 is CASSRNRGYYEQYF. DNA for the CDR3: TGTGCCAGCAGCCGCAACAGGGGATACTACGAGCAGTACTTC. This sequence joins TRBV3-1 and TRBJ2-7, with 7 bases that match TRBD1. Germline V gives CDR1 LGHDT, CDR2 YNNKEL (reference sequence). J lost 3 bases, V lost 4 bases, and 6 bases had no gene match. The CDR3 spans 14 residues.

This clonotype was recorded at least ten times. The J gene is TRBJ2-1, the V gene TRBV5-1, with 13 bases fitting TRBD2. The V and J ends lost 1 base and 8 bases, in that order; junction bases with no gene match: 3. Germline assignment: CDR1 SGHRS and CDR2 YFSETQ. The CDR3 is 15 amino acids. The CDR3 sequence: CASSLTSGGAYEQFF. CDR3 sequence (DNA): TGCGCCAGCAGCTTGACTAGCGGGGGGGCGTATGAGCAGTTCTTC.

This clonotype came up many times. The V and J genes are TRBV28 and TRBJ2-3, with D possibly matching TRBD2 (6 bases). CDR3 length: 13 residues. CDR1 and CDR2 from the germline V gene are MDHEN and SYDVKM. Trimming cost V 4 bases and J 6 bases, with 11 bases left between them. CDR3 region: CASSSTSPDTQYF. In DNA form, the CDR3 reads TGTGCCAGCAGTTCAACTAGCCCGGATACGCAGTATTTT. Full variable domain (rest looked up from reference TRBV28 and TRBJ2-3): DVKVTQSSRYLVKRTGEKVFLECVQDMDHENMFWYRQDPGLGLRLIYFSYDVKMKEKGDIPEGYSVSREKKERFSLILESASTNQTSMYLCASSSTSPDTQYFGPGTRLTVL.

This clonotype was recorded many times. CDR3 sequence reads: CSAREGVNEQFF. CDR3 DNA sequence: TGCAGTGCTAGAGAAGGGGTCAATGAGCAGTTCTTC. V usage is TRBV20-1 and J usage is TRBJ2-1; D is possibly TRBD1 (5 bases). This CDR3 contains 12 residues. Germline CDR1 is DFQATT and CDR2 is SNEGSKA (reference sequence). The ends were cut back, 0 bases at V and 6 bases at J, with 6 bases in the middle.

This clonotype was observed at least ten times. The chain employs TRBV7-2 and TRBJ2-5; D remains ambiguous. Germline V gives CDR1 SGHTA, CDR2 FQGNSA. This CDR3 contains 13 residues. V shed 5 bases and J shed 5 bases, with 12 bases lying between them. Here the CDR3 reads CASSPLGWETQYF. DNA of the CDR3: TGTGCCAGCAGCCCACTGGGGTGGGAGACCCAGTACTTC.

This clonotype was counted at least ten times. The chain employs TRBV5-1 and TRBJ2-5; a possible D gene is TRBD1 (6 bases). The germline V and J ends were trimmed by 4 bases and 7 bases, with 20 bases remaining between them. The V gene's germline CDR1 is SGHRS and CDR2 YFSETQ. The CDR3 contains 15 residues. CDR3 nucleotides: TGCGCCAGCAGCACCCCAACAGGGTCCGGAGGGACCCAGTACTTC. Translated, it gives CASSTPTGSGGTQYF.

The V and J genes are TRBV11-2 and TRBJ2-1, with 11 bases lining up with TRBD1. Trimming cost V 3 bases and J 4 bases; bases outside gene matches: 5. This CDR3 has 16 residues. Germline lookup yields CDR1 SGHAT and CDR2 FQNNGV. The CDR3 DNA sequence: TGTGCCAGCAGCTTGGGAGGGACAGGGGGTTACAATGAGCAGTTCTTC. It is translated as CASSLGGTGGYNEQFF. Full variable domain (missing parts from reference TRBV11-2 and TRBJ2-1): EAGVAQSPRYKIIEKRQSVAFWCNPISGHATLYWYQQILGQGPKLLIQFQNNGVVDDSQLPKDRFSAERLKGVDSTLKIQPAKLEDSAVYLCASSLGGTGGYNEQFFGPGTRLTVL.

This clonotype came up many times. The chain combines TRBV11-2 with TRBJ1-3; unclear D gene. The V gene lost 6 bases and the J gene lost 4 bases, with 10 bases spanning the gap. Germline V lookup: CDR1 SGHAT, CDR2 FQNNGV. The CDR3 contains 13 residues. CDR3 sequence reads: CASRVSGGNTIYF. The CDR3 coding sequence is TGTGCCAGCAGAGTGTCCGGAGGAAACACCATATATTTT.

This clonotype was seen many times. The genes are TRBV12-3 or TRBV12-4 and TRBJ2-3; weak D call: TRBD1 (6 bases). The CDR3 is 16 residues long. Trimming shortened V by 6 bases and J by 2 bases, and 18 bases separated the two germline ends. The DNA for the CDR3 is TGTGCCAGCAGGCCACAACAGGGTTGGGCCACAGATACGCAGTATTTT. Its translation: CASRPQQGWATDTQYF.

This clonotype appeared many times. This CDR3 reads CASSLGGQEGQPQHF. As DNA, the CDR3 is TGTGCCAGCAGCTTAGGAGGTCAGGAAGGACAGCCCCAGCATTTT. This chain uses TRBV11-2 with TRBJ1-5; D is uncertain. The CDR3 totals 15 residues. V was trimmed by 1 base and J by 7 bases, leaving 14 bases between them. Germline V gene lookup returns CDR1 SGHAT and CDR2 FQNNGV.

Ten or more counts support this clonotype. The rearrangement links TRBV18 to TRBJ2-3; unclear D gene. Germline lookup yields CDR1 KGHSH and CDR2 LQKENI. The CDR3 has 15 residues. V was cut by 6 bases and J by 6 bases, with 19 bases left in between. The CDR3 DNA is TGTGCCAGCTCCCCTCCCTCCGTGGGAACGGATACGCAGTATTTT. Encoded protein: CASSPPSVGTDTQYF.

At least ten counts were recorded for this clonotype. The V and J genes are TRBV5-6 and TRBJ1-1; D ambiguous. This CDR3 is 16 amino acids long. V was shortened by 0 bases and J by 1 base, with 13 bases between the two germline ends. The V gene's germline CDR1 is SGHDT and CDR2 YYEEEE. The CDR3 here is CASSLGIQAGNTEAFF. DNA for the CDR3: TGTGCCAGCAGCTTGGGCATCCAGGCAGGGAACACTGAAGCTTTCTTT.

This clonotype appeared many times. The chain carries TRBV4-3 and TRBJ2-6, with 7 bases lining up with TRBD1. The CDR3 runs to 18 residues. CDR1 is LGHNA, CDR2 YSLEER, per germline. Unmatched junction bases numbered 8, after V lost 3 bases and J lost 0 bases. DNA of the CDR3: TGCGCCAGCAGCCACGGGACAGCGATAAGCTCTGGGGCCAACGTCCTGACTTTC. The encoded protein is CASSHGTAISSGANVLTF.

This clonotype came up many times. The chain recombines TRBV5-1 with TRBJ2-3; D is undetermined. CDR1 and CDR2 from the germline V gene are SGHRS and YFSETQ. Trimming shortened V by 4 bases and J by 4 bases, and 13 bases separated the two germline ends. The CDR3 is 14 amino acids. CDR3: CASSRTLVPDTQYF. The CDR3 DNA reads TGCGCCAGCAGCCGAACGTTAGTCCCAGATACGCAGTATTTT. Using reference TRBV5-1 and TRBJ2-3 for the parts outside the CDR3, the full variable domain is KAGVTQTPRYLIKTRGQQVTLSCSPISGHRSVSWYQQTPGQGLQFLFEYFSETQRNKGNFPGRFSGRQFSNSRSEMNVSTLELGDSALYLCASSRTLVPDTQYFGPGTRLTVL.

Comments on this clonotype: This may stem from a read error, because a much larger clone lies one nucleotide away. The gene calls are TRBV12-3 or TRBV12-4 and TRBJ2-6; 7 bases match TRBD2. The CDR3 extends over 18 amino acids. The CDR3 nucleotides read TGTGCCAGCTGTTTGTTAAGCGGGGCGATCTCTGGGGCCAACGTCCTGACTTTC. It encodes CASCLLSGAISGANVLTF.

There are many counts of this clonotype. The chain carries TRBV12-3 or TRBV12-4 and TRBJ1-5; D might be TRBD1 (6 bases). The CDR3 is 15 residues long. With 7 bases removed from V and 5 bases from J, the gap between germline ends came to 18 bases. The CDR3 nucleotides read TGTGCCAGCATGCAGGGGCAGCTGGGGTATCAGCCCCAGCATTTT. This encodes CASMQGQLGYQPQHF.

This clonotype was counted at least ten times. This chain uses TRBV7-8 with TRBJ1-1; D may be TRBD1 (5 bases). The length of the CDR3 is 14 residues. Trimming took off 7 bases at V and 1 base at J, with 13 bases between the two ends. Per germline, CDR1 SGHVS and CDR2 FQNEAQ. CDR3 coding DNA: TGTGCCAGCACGCGGGGGGGTACGAACACTGAAGCTTTCTTT. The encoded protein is CASTRGGTNTEAFF.

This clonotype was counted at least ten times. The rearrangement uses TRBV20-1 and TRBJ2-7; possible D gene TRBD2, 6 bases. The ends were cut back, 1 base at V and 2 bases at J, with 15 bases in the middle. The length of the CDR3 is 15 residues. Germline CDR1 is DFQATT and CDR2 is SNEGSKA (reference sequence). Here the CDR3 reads CSARVLAGSTYEQYF. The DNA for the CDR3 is TGCAGTGCTAGAGTATTGGCGGGGTCTACCTACGAGCAGTACTTC.

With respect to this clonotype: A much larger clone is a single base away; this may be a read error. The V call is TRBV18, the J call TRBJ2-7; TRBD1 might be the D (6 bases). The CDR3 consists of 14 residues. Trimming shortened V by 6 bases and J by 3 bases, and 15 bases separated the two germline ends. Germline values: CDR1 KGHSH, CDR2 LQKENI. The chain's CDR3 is CASSPPGVFYEQYF. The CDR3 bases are TGTGCCAGCTCTCCTCCAGGGGTTTTCTACGAGCAGTACTTC. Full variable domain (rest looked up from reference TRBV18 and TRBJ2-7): NAGVMQNPRHLVRRRGQEARLRCSPMKGHSHVYWYRQLPEEGLKFMVYLQKENIIDESGMPKERFSAEFPKEGPSILRIQQVVRGDSAAYFCASSPPGVFYEQYFGPGTRLTVT.

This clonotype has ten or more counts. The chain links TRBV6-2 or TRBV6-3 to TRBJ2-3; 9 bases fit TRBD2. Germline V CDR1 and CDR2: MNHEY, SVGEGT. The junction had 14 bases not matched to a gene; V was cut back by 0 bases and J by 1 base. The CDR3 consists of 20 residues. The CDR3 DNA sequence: TGTGCCAGCAGTTACTCGGGTTGGCGCGGGGGGGATGGTGGCACAGATACGCAGTATTTT. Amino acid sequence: CASSYSGWRGGDGGTDTQYF.

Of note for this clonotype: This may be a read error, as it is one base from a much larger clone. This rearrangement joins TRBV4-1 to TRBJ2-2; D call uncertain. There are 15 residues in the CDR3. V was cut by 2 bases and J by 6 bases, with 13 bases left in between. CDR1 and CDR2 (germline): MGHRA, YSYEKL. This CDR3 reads CASSQQTALPGELFF. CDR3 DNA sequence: TGCGCCAGCAGCCAACAGACGGCGCTACCCGGGGAGCTGTTTTTT.

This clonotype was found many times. CDR3 sequence reads: CASSLTGTSASVEQFF. CDR3 coding DNA: TGCGCCAGCAGCTTGACAGGGACTTCTGCCTCGGTAGAGCAGTTCTTC. The rearrangement links TRBV4-1 to TRBJ2-1; D perhaps matches TRBD1 (7 bases). V lost 5 bases and J 10 bases, leaving 24 bases between the germline ends. Germline CDR1 and CDR2: MGHRA and YSYEKL. CDR3 length equals 16 residues.

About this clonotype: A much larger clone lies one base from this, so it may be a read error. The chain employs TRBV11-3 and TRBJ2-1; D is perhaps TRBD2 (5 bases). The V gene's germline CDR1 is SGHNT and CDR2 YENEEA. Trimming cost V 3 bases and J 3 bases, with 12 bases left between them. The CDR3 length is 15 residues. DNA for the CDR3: TGTGCCAGCAGCTTCCCCGGGGATCTCTACAATGAGCAGTTCTTC. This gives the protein CASSFPGDLYNEQFF.

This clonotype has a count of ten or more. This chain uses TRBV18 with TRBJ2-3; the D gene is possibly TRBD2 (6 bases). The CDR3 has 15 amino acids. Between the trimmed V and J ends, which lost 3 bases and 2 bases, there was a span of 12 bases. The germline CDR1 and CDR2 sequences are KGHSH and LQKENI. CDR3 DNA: TGTGCCAGCTCACCCCAAGGCGGGGACACAGATACGCAGTATTTT. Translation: CASSPQGGDTDTQYF.